The rows below give T cell receptor beta chains drawn from one sample of a study of CD8+ T cells in alopecia areata. Assay: immunoSEQ multiplex PCR; the TCRdb copy retains only in-frame clones and omits some. This repertoire shows just over 150,000 clones, around half found once; its top ten account for 15% to 20%. Material: CD8+ T cells sorted from blood, obtained at week 0. The receptor source for this set is a human donor with alopecia areata. The CDR3 runs from the conserved cysteine through the conserved F or W.

CDR3 protein: CASGTGLYEQYF; CDR3 length: 12; V gene: TRBV27; J gene: TRBJ2-7
CDR3 protein: CSVETTDNYGYTF; CDR3 length: 13; V gene: TRBV29-1; J gene: TRBJ1-2
CDR3 protein: CAWSERTAVSRNTGELFF; CDR3 length: 18; V gene: TRBV30; J gene: TRBJ2-2
CDR3 protein: CASYTSQGPGAFF; CDR3 length: 13; V gene: TRBV2; J gene: TRBJ1-1
CDR3 protein: CAWSVTLNTEAFF; CDR3 length: 13; V gene: TRBV30; J gene: TRBJ1-1
CDR3 protein: CAWSERRQDYSNQPQHF; CDR3 length: 17; V gene: TRBV30; J gene: TRBJ1-5
CDR3 protein: CAWGDLLDSPLHF; CDR3 length: 13; V gene: TRBV30; J gene: TRBJ1-6
CDR3 protein: CASSEQGASGANVLTF; CDR3 length: 16; V gene: TRBV9; J gene: TRBJ2-6
CDR3 protein: CSVEAAGGWQGYTF; CDR3 length: 14; V gene: TRBV29-1; J gene: TRBJ1-2
CDR3 protein: CSVDGQRYGYTF; CDR3 length: 12; V gene: TRBV29-1; J gene: TRBJ1-2
CDR3 protein: CASSLFKGTGSGTDTQYF; CDR3 length: 18; V gene: TRBV11-1; J gene: TRBJ2-3
CDR3 protein: CSVAGEAEAFF; CDR3 length: 11; V gene: TRBV29-1; J gene: TRBJ1-1
CDR3 protein: CSVKRDEDYGYTF; CDR3 length: 13; V gene: TRBV29-1; J gene: TRBJ1-2
CDR3 protein: CASSPSLGAPHF; CDR3 length: 12; V gene: TRBV7-2; J gene: TRBJ2-7
CDR3 protein: CASIWPDHFYGYTF; CDR3 length: 14; V gene: TRBV23-1; J gene: TRBJ1-2
CDR3 protein: CASSPGQGRQPQHF; CDR3 length: 14; V gene: TRBV5-6; J gene: TRBJ1-5
CDR3 protein: CASSQWGTSGTENIQYF; CDR3 length: 17; V gene: TRBV5-6; J gene: TRBJ2-4
CDR3 protein: CASSLSGDYGYTF; CDR3 length: 13; V gene: TRBV5-6; J gene: TRBJ1-2
CDR3 protein: CAWSLASYNEQFF; CDR3 length: 13; V gene: TRBV30; J gene: TRBJ2-1
CDR3 protein: CSVRTGINGELFF; CDR3 length: 13; V gene: TRBV29-1; J gene: TRBJ2-2
CDR3 protein: CASSDTDLDQPQHF; CDR3 length: 14; V gene: TRBV25-1; J gene: TRBJ1-5
CDR3 protein: CAWSAGGTDTQYF; CDR3 length: 13; V gene: TRBV30; J gene: TRBJ2-3
CDR3 protein: CASSATGADNEKLFF; CDR3 length: 15; V gene: TRBV14; J gene: TRBJ1-4
CDR3 protein: CASSPGTGIQYF; CDR3 length: 12; V gene: TRBV27; J gene: TRBJ2-4
CDR3 protein: CASSFVSGGNSPLHF; CDR3 length: 15; V gene: TRBV5-6; J gene: TRBJ1-6
CDR3 protein: CASSTRTDLNF; CDR3 length: 11; V gene: TRBV19; J gene: TRBJ2-5
CDR3 protein: CASSLQGGPGTSTDTQYF; CDR3 length: 18; V gene: TRBV5-1; J gene: TRBJ2-3
CDR3 protein: CASSLKLAGVEQFF; CDR3 length: 14; V gene: TRBV5-6; J gene: TRBJ2-1
CDR3 protein: CASSTFTPPGGGPWIGSPLHF; CDR3 length: 21; V gene: TRBV27; J gene: TRBJ1-6
CDR3 protein: CAWSPRGDEQFF; CDR3 length: 12; V gene: TRBV30; J gene: TRBJ2-1
CDR3 protein: CSVEGQTPFGTTGELFF; CDR3 length: 17; V gene: TRBV29-1; J gene: TRBJ2-2
CDR3 protein: CAWSVLAGEQFF; CDR3 length: 12; V gene: TRBV30; J gene: TRBJ2-1
CDR3 protein: CASSQEHRASYGYTF; CDR3 length: 15; V gene: TRBV4-3; J gene: TRBJ1-2
CDR3 protein: CASSTRTGGFSTDTQYF; CDR3 length: 17; V gene: TRBV4-3; J gene: TRBJ2-3
CDR3 protein: CASSLALARTEAFF; CDR3 length: 14; V gene: TRBV7-8; J gene: TRBJ1-1
CDR3 protein: CASSPHQGTGELFF; CDR3 length: 14; V gene: TRBV9; J gene: TRBJ2-2
CDR3 protein: CASKYRGELFF; CDR3 length: 11; V gene: TRBV2; J gene: TRBJ2-2
CDR3 protein: CASSPGTGGSNEQFF; CDR3 length: 15; V gene: TRBV27; J gene: TRBJ2-1
CDR3 protein: CASSLLGMADTQYF; CDR3 length: 14; V gene: TRBV7-9; J gene: TRBJ2-3
CDR3 protein: CASSYSSESYGYTF; CDR3 length: 14; V gene: TRBV6-6; J gene: TRBJ1-2